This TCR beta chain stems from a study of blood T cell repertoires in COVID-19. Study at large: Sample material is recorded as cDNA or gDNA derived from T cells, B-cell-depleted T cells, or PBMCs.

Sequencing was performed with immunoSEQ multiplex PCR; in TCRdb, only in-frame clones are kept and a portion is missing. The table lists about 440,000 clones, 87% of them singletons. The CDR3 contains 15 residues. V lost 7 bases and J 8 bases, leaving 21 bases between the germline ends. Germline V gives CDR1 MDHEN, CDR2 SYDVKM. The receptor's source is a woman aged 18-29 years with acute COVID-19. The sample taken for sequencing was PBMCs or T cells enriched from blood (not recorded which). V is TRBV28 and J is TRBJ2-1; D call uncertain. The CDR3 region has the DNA TGTGCCAGCAAGGTGGTAGCTCTCCCCCGGCATGAGCAGTTCTTC. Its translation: CASKVVALPRHEQFF.